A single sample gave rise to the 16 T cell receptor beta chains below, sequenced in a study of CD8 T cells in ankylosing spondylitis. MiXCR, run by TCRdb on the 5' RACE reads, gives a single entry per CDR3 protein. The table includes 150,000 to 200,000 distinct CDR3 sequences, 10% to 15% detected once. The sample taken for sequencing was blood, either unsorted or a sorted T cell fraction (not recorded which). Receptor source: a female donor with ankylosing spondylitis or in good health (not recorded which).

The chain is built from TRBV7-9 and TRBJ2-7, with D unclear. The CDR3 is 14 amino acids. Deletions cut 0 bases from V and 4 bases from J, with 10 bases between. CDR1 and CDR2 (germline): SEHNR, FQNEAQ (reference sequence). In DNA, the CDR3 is TGTGCCAGCAGCTTAGCTTCCCGCGAATACGAGCAGTACTTC. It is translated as CASSLASREYEQYF.

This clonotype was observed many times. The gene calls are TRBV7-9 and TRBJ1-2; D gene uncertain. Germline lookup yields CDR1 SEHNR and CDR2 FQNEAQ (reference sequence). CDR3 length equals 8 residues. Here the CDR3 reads CATGGYTF. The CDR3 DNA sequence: TGTGCAACCGGGGGCTACACCTTC.

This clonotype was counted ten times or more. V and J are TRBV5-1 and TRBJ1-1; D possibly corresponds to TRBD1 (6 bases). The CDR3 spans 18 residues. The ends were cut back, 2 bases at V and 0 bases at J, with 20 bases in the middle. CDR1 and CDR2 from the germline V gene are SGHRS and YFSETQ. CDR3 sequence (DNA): TGCGCCAGCAGCTTAAGTCCCCAGGGGTTCTCGGTGAACACTGAAGCTTTCTTT. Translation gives CASSLSPQGFSVNTEAFF.

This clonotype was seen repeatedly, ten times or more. DNA for the CDR3: TGCAGTGCTAGGCGGGAGGTTGATCAGCCCCAGCATTTT. This sequence encodes CSARREVDQPQHF. The chain joins TRBV20-1 to TRBJ1-5; D gene unclear. Germline V CDR1 and CDR2: DFQATT, SNEGSKA (reference sequence). The ends were cut back, 3 bases at V and 5 bases at J, with 11 bases in the middle. This CDR3 has 13 residues.

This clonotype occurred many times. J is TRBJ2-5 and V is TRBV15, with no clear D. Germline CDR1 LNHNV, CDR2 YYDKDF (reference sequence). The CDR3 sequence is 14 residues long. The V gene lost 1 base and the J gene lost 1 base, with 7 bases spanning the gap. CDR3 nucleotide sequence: TGTGCCACCAGCAGAGGAGTGGGCCAAGAGACCCAGTACTTC. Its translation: CATSRGVGQETQYF.

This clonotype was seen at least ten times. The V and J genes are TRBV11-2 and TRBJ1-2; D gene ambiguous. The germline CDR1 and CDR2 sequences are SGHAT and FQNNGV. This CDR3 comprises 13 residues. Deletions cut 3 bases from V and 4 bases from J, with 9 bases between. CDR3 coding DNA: TGTGCCAGCAGCTTGCTGAGTATCTATGGCTACACCTTC. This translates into CASSLLSIYGYTF.

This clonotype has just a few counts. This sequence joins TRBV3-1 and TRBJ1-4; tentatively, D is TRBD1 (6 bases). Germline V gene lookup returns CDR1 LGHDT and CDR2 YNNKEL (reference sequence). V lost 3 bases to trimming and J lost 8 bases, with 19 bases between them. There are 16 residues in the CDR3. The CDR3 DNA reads TGTGCCAGCAGCCACCCAACGCGGGGGGCTGGGGAAAAACTGTTTTTT. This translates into CASSHPTRGAGEKLFF.

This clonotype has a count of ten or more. In DNA, the CDR3 is TGTGCCAGCAGCAGAGAAGGACAGGGAAGCAATCAGCCCCAGCATTTT. Translating gives CASSREGQGSNQPQHF. The chain employs TRBV27 and TRBJ1-5; TRBD1 matches at 8 bases. Trimming took 6 bases from V and 1 from J; bases not matched to a gene: 8. Per germline, CDR1 MNHEY and CDR2 SMNVEV (reference sequence). The CDR3 sequence is 16 residues long.

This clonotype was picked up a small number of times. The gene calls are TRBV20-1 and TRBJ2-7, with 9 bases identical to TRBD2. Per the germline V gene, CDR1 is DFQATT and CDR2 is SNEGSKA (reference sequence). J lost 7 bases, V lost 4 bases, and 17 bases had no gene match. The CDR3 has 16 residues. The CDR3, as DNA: TGCAGTGCTAAAATCCCTAGCGGGACCCAGGTGGAGGAGCAGTACTTC. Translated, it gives CSAKIPSGTQVEEQYF.

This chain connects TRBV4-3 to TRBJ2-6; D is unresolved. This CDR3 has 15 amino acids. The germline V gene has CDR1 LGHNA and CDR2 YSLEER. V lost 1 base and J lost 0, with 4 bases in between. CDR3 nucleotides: TGCGCCAGCAGCCAAGCTGCCTCTGGGGCCAACGTCCTGACTTTC. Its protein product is CASSQAASGANVLTF.

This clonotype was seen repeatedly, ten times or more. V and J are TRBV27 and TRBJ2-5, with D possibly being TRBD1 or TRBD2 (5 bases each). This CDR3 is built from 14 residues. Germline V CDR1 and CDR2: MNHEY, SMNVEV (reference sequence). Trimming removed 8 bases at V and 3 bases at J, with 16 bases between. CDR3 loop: CASGIPGRKETQYF. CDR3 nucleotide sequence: TGTGCCAGCGGAATACCGGGACGGAAAGAGACCCAGTACTTC.

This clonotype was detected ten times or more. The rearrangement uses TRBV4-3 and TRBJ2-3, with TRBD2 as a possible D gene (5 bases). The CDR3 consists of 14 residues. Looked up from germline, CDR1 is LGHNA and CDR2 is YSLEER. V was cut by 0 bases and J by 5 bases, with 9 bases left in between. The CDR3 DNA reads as TGCGCCAGCAGCCAAGATGCCGGGATAGATACGCAGTATTTT. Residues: CASSQDAGIDTQYF.

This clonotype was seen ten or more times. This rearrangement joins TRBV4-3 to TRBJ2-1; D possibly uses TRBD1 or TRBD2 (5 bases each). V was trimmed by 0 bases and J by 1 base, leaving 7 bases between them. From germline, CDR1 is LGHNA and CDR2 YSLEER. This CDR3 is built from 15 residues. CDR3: CASSQDGGSYNEQFF. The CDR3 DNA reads TGCGCCAGCAGCCAAGATGGGGGATCCTACAATGAGCAGTTCTTC.

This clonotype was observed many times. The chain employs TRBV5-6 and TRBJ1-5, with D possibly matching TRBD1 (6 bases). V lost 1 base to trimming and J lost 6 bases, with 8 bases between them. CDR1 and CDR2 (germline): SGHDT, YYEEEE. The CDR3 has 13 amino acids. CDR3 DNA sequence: TGTGCCAGCAGCTTGCACAGGGCTCAGCCCCAGCATTTT. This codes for CASSLHRAQPQHF. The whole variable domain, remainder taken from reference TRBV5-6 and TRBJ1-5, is DAGVTQSPTHLIKTRGQQVTLRCSPKSGHDTVSWYQQALGQGPQFIFQYYEEEERQRGNFPDRFSGHQFPNYSSELNVNALLLGDSALYLCASSLHRAQPQHFGDGTRLSIL.

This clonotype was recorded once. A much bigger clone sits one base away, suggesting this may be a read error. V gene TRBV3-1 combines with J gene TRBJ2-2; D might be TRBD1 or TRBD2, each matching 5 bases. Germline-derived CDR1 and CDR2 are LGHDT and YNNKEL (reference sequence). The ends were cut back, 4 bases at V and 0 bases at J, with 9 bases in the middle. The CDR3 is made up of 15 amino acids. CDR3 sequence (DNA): TGTGCCAGCAGCCCTAGCAGGGCGAACACCGGGGAGCTGTTTTTT. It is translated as CASSPSRANTGELFF. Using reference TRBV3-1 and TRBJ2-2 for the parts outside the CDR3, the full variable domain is DTAVSQTPKYLVTQMGNDKSIKCEQNLGHDTMYWYKQDSKKFLKIMFSYNNKELIINETVPNRFSPKSPDKAHLNLHINSLELGDSAVYFCASSPSRANTGELFFGEGSRLTVL.

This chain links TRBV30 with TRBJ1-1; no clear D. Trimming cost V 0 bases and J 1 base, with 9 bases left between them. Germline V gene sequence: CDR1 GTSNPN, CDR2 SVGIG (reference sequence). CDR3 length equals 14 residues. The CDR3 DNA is TGTGCCTGGAGTGTACAAGGGTGGAACACTGAAGCTTTCTTT. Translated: CAWSVQGWNTEAFF.